The entry below describes one T cell receptor beta chain. Those enrolled in Seattle joined during active infection and were followed longitudinally afterward. The data derive from a study of blood T cell repertoires in COVID-19. Overall study context: Specimens from acute and convalescent COVID-19 originated in the United States, Italy and Spain. PBMCs, B-cell-depleted T cells, or T cells were the source of the cDNA or gDNA that made up the material.

This CDR3 spans 13 amino acids. V lost 6 bases and J lost 3, with 11 bases in between. This table comes from immunoSEQ multiplex PCR, and its TCRdb copy is limited to in-frame clones, with some not included. The table records fewer than 350,000 clones, 86% of them present only once. The sample consisted of peripheral blood. The sequence was collected from a woman younger than 45 with COVID-19, enrolled during active disease. This chain uses TRBV12-3 or TRBV12-4 with TRBJ1-1; possibly TRBD1 for D (6 bases). The DNA of the CDR3 is TGTGCCAGCAGAGAACAGGGCTACACTGAAGCTTTCTTT. Its protein is CASREQGYTEAFF.